This T cell receptor (beta chain) was captured by sequencing in a study of radiation and T cells in renal cell carcinoma. Assay: immunoSEQ multiplex PCR; the TCRdb copy retains only in-frame clones and omits some. The sample includes tens of thousands of clones, 82% of them seen just once. Indicated time point: baseline pretreatment blood. Treatment here: 15 Gy SBRT to primary tumor, nephrectomy 4 weeks later. The tumor was a clear cell renal cell carcinoma. CDR3 length: 15 amino acids. Per germline, CDR1 LNHNV and CDR2 YYDKDF (reference sequence). The trim removed 0 bases at V and 7 bases at J, leaving 4 bases unmatched.

Sequencing was performed on blood, taken from a patient whose treatment included radiotherapy and nephrectomy. The chain has TRBV15 and TRBJ2-1; 9 bases map to TRBD2. The sequence came from a man aged 55 to 70 with renal cell carcinoma. The CDR3 sequence: CATSREREGPNEQFF. CDR3 coding DNA: TGTGCCACCAGCAGAGAGCGGGAGGGCCCGAATGAGCAGTTCTTC.